This TCR beta chain stems from a study of blood T cells in healthy people across ages (dated by TCRdb to 2014 to 2015). About the investigation overall: In model experiments, template switching captured about one uniquely barcoded TCR beta cDNA molecule for every two T cells. Using deep sequencing normalized with unique cDNA molecular identifiers, the study measured how TCR beta repertoire diversity changes with age. Four age groups were formed from the donors: young (average about 17 years), middle-aged (approximately 40), aged (about 68) and long-lived (around 82). Donors of different ages were randomly distributed across sequencing lanes to avoid experimental bias. The study analyzed two additional independent replicas of 1 million unique cDNA reads from the same blood draw for two donors, one aged 18 to 30 and one aged 80 or older.

Systemically healthy Caucasian individuals from Russia, 39 in total and aged roughly 6 to 100 years, were included as donors. Ten milliliters of peripheral blood were drawn from each donor into EDTA-treated Vacutainer tubes. Ficoll-Paque density-gradient centrifugation was used to isolate PBMCs, with at least 7 million obtained per sample. Total RNA was extracted from PBMCs with Trizol reagent, with at least 5 micrograms obtained per sample. Naive CD45RAhigh/CD27high T cell percentages were measured by flow cytometry on a PBMC aliquot from every donor. Comment on this clonotype: The specificity of this receptor is unknown. No qualities accompany the bases; no much larger clone lies one base away.

Trimming takes 5 bases from V and 2 bases from J, and the germline ends sit 13 bases apart. Inclusive of the bounding cysteine and phenylalanine, the CDR3 is 14 residues long. Here the CDR3 DNA is all that survives: 42 bases in frame from base 1. Per the germline V gene (reference sequence), LNHNV is the CDR1 and YYDKDF is the CDR2. General conclusions and limits of the study: Because profiling used bulk unsorted PBMCs, naive and antigen-experienced compartments could not be compared conclusively. Estimates of total diversity based on one million sequenced T cells were considered lower bounds and underestimates. Because the CMV infection status of the donors was unknown, age-related changes in expanded clonotypes may potentially have been confounded. A strong correlation was found between observed TCR beta diversity and the percentage of naive T cells measured by flow cytometry. Observed TCR beta diversity per million T cells fell roughly linearly with age, and a significant reduction was already apparent by age about 36. Compared with the aged group, the long-lived group had more naive CD4+ T cells, fewer expanded clones and increased TCR diversity, suggesting age selection.

Library creation used 5' RACE. The instrument given in TCRdb is Illumina HiSeq 2500. A second about 7 to 12 cycle PCR used a sample-barcoded 5' primer and a J-beta primer mix. Each TCR beta cDNA molecule received a unique molecular identifier from a template-switch 5' adaptor carrying 12 random nucleotides. Each sample yielded at least 3 million CDR3-containing paired-end reads. First-strand cDNA was synthesized from all RNA with the Mint cDNA synthesis kit, primed by a TRBC-specific oligonucleotide. After uracil-DNA glycosylase treatment, a first 18-cycle PCR used universal primers M1SS and BC2_uni_R on all cDNA. The authors' analysis ran thus. Normalization of each sample was performed by random selection of 1 million high-quality reads, each carrying a distinct molecular identifier. Instead of being binned into consensus sequences, reads that shared molecular identifiers were thrown out. MiTCR, set to a Q25 quality threshold and the strictest error-elimination algorithm, was used for CDR3 identification, clonotype clustering and error correction. A nonparametric unseen species model with Euler transformation was used to estimate lower-bound total TCR beta diversity. The public reads were run again by TCRdb, first through fastp at Q25 and then through MiXCR, and only productive beta chains were kept. When rows share a CDR3 protein, they turn into one entry using the most common DNA and genes. TCRdb's processing, not the authors', yielded these V and J calls. For this sample there are roughly 680,000 distinct CDR3 sequences; around 52% appear just once. Of the sample, approximately 12% falls within the top ten clones.

This receptor chain uses TRBV15 and TRBJ2-7, and perhaps TRBD1 as D gene, on 5 matching bases. The receptor was isolated from a woman aged 80 or over in good health. Sequencing was carried out using blood. In nucleotides, the sequence is TGTGCCACCAGCCCGATTAGGGGTCCCTACGAGCAGTACTTC. The translation is CATSPIRGPYEQYF.